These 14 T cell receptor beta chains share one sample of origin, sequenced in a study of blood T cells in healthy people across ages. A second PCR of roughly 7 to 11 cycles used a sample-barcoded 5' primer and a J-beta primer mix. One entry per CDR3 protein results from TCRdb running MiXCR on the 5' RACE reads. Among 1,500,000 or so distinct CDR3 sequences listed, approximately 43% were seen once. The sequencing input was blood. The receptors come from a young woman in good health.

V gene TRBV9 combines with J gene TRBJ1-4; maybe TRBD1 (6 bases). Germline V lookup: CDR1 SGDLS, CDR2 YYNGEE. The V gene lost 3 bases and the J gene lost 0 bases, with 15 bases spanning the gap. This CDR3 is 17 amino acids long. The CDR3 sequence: CASSAGARGATNEKLFF. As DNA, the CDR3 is TGTGCCAGCAGCGCAGGGGCCCGTGGGGCAACTAATGAAAAACTGTTTTTT.

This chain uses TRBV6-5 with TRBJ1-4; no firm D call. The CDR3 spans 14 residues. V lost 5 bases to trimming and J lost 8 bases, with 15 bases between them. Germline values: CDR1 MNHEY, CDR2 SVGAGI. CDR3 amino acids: CASSLRPTGEKLFF. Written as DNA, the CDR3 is TGTGCCAGCAGTCTCAGGCCGACGGGGGAAAAACTGTTTTTT.

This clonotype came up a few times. DNA for the CDR3: TGTGCCAGCAGTTTACGGCGGGAGGGCAGCACAGATACGCAGTATTTT. Amino acids: CASSLRREGSTDTQYF. The rearrangement uses TRBV28 and TRBJ2-3; 9 positions match TRBD2. The CDR3 length is 16 residues. The germline gives CDR1 MDHEN, CDR2 SYDVKM. V dropped 2 bases and J dropped 0; count of bases not matched to a gene: 3.

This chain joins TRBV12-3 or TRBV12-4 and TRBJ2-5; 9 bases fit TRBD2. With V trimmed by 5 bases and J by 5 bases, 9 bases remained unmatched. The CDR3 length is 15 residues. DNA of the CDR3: TGTGCCAGCAGTCCCCCCGGGACTAGCTTGGAGACCCAGTACTTC. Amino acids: CASSPPGTSLETQYF.

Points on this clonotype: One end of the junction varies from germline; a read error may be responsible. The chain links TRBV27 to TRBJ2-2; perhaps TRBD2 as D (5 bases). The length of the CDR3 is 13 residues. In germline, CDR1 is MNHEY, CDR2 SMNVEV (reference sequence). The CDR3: CASSATFTGKLFF. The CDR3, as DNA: TGTGCCAGCAGTGCCACGTTCACCGGGAAGCTGTTTTTT.

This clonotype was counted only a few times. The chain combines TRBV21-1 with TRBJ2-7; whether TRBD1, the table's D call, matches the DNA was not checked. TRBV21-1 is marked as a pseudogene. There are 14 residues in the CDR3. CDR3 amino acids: CASRDRDGYYEQYF. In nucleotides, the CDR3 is TGTGCCAGCCGGGACCGGGACGGATATTACGAGCAGTACTTC.

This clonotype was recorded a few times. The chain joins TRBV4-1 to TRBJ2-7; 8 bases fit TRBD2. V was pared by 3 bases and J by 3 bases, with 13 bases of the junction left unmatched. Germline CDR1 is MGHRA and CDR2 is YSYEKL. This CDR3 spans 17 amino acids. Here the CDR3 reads CASSQGYSGLVNYEQYF. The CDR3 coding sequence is TGCGCCAGCAGCCAGGGCTATTCGGGACTAGTGAACTACGAGCAGTACTTC.

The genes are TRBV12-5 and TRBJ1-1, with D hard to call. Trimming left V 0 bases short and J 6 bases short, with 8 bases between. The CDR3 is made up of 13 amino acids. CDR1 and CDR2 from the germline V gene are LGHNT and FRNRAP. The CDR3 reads CASGLVGGSEAFF. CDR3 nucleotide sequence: TGTGCTAGTGGTTTGGTGGGAGGGTCTGAAGCTTTCTTT.

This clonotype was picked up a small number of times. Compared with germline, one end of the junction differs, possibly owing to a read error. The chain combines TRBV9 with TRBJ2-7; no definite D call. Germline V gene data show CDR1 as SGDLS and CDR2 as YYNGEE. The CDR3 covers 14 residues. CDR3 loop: CAGSVDHSSYEQYF. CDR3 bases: TGTGCCGGCAGCGTAGACCATAGCTCCTACGAGCAGTACTTC.

The CDR3 DNA reads TGTGCCAGCAGCTTTAGGAGCGGGAGCTATTACGAGCAGTACTTC. It encodes CASSFRSGSYYEQYF. The J gene is TRBJ2-4, the V gene TRBV7-2; the match to TRBD2 covers 8 bases. TRBJ2-7 matches the DNA end more closely, so the J call is doubtful. The germline V gene encodes CDR1 SGHTA and CDR2 FQGNSA. The CDR3 has 15 residues.

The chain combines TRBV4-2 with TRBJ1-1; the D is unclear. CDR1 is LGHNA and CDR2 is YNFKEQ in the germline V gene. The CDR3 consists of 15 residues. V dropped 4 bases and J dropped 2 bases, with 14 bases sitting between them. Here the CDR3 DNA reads TGTGCCAGCAGCCCGATCTGGACGGCTAACACTGAAGCTTTCTTT. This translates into CASSPIWTANTEAFF.

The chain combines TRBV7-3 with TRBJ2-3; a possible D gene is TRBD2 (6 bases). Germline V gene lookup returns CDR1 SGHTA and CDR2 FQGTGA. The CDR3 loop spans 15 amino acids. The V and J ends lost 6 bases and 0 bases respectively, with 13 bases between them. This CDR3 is CASRPTSSSTDTQYF. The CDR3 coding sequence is TGTGCCAGCAGACCAACTAGCAGTAGCACAGATACGCAGTATTTT.

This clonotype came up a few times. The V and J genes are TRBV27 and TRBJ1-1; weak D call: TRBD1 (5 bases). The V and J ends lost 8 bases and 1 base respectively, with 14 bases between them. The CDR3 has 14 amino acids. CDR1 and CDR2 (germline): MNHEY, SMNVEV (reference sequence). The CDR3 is CASFLGGGNTEAFF. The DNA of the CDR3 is TGTGCCAGCTTCCTTGGGGGTGGGAACACTGAAGCTTTCTTT.

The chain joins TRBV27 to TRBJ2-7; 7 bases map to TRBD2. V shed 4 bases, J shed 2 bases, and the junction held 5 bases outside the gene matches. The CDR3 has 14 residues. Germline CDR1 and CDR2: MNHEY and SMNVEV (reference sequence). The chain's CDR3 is CASSWSGIPYEQYF. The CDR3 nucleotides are TGTGCCAGCAGTTGGAGCGGGATTCCCTACGAGCAGTACTTC.